These 31 T cell receptor beta chains share one sample of origin, sequenced in a study of cytomegalovirus exposure and HLA in healthy donors. The PCR employed 60 Vbeta primers together with 13 Jbeta primers. Sequenced by immunoSEQ multiplex PCR; TCRdb stores in-frame clones only, minus some. The sample contains around 65,000 clones, more than 60% of which appear only once. Sequencing input: PBMCs. All receptors come from a man aged 50 or older in good health and CMV-seropositive.

This clone was recorded once. The J gene is TRBJ1-1, the V gene TRBV25-1, with 7 positions matching TRBD1. Germline CDR1 and CDR2: MGHDK and SYGVNS. Losses at the gene ends were 9 bases for V and 3 bases for J; bases not matched to a gene: 7. The CDR3 loop spans 13 amino acids. The CDR3 is CASTGAWDTEAFF. In nucleotides, the CDR3 is TGTGCCAGTACAGGGGCGTGGGACACTGAAGCTTTCTTT. The entire variable domain, with the rest obtained from reference TRBV25-1 and TRBJ1-1, is as follows: EADIYQTPRYLVIGTGKKITLECSQTMGHDKMYWYQQDPGMELHLIHYSYGVNSTEKGDLSSESTVSRIRTEHFPLTLESARPSHTSQYLCASTGAWDTEAFFGQGTRLTVV.

The chain uses TRBV5-1 and TRBJ2-2; D may be TRBD2 (5 bases). Trimming shortened V by 1 base and J by 5 bases, and 15 bases separated the two germline ends. This CDR3 contains 16 residues. Germline V gives CDR1 SGHRS, CDR2 YFSETQ. The CDR3 coding sequence is TGCGCCAGCAGCTTGCGGACTTGGACCGATACCGGGGAGCTGTTTTTT. It encodes CASSLRTWTDTGELFF.

This CDR3 is CASSPNGRANEQFF. Written as DNA, the CDR3 is TGTGCCAGCTCACCAAACGGGAGGGCCAATGAGCAGTTCTTC. V usage is TRBV18 and J usage is TRBJ2-1, with 8 bases that match TRBD2. The CDR3 length is 14 residues. Germline V lookup: CDR1 KGHSH, CDR2 LQKENI. J lost 6 bases, V lost 2 bases, and 3 bases had no gene match.

Notes on this clone: This specimen includes other DNA sequences encoding the same CDR3. The chain carries TRBV19 and TRBJ1-6; tentative D call: TRBD1 (5 bases). The V and J ends lost 1 base and 6 bases respectively, with 10 bases between them. CDR3 length equals 15 residues. Germline V CDR1 and CDR2: LNHDA, SQIVND (reference sequence). In DNA form, the CDR3 reads TGTGCCAGTAGTATAGCCACAGGCATTAATTCACCCCTCCACTTT. This gives the protein CASSIATGINSPLHF.

This chain connects TRBV9 to TRBJ2-3, with D uncertain. Germline V gives CDR1 SGDLS, CDR2 YYNGEE. There are 12 residues in the CDR3. V lost 0 bases to trimming and J lost 6 bases, with 5 bases between them. Here the CDR3 DNA reads TGTGCCAGCAGCGTAGACCAGGATACGCAGTATTTT. As protein: CASSVDQDTQYF. The whole variable domain, remainder taken from reference TRBV9 and TRBJ2-3, is DSGVTQTPKHLITATGQRVTLRCSPRSGDLSVYWYQQSLDQGLQFLIQYYNGEERAKGNILERFSAQQFPDLHSELNLSSLELGDSALYFCASSVDQDTQYFGPGTRLTVL.

About this clone: The junction departs from the called germline gene at one end, perhaps through a read error. The gene calls are TRBV7-9 and TRBJ2-5; 7 bases map to TRBD1. The CDR3 totals 13 residues. Germline V gene data show CDR1 as SEHNR and CDR2 as FQNEAQ (reference sequence). The CDR3 loop is CASSQTGDETQYF. DNA for the CDR3: TGCGCCAGCAGCCAAACAGGGGATGAGACCCAGTACTTC.

The V gene is TRBV19, the J gene TRBJ2-1; D is undetermined. Germline V CDR1 and CDR2: LNHDA, SQIVND (reference sequence). The germline V and J ends were trimmed by 0 bases and 5 bases, with 11 bases remaining between them. The length of the CDR3 is 15 residues. DNA of the CDR3: TGTGCCAGTAGTATAGAATGGGCACGCAACAATGAGCAGTTCTTC. Amino acid sequence: CASSIEWARNNEQFF.

This clone appeared once. V and J are TRBV5-1 and TRBJ2-7; D perhaps matches TRBD1 (5 bases). The CDR3 length is 15 residues. Germline values: CDR1 SGHRS, CDR2 YFSETQ. V was cut by 0 bases and J by 4 bases, with 14 bases left in between. CDR3 coding DNA: TGCGCCAGCAGCTTGGGACAGCCCCAAACTTACGAGCAGTACTTC. This codes for CASSLGQPQTYEQYF.

This clone was seen only a few times. The chain recombines TRBV5-4 with TRBJ2-7; 11 nucleotides agree with TRBD2. CDR3 length: 15 residues. Per the germline V gene, CDR1 is SGHNT and CDR2 is YYREEE (reference sequence). V dropped 1 base and J dropped 3; count of bases not matched to a gene: 3. The CDR3 bases are TGTGCCAGCAGCTTGACTAGCGGGGGAATCTACGAGCAGTACTTC. Encoded protein: CASSLTSGGIYEQYF.

The gene calls are TRBV5-1 and TRBJ2-5; 10 nucleotides agree with TRBD1. The end of the DNA fits TRBJ2-7 better, so the J call may be wrong. The CDR3 spans 15 residues. CDR1 is SGHRS and CDR2 is YFSETQ in the germline V gene. Here the CDR3 reads CASSPGTGVTNEQYF. DNA for the CDR3: TGCGCCAGCAGCCCAGGGACAGGGGTAACTAACGAGCAGTACTTC.

The V call is TRBV28, the J call TRBJ1-3, with D hard to call. Germline CDR1 and CDR2: MDHEN and SYDVKM. V lost 4 bases and J 4 bases, leaving 14 bases between the germline ends. The length of the CDR3 is 15 residues. The CDR3 loop is CASSSGTQWGNTIYF. In DNA, the CDR3 is TGTGCCAGCAGTTCCGGAACACAGTGGGGAAACACCATATATTTT.

The chain is built from TRBV5-8 and TRBJ2-3; 10 bases agree with TRBD1. CDR1 is SGHTS and CDR2 is YDEGEE in the germline V gene. Trimming took 8 bases from V and 2 from J; bases not matched to a gene: 2. This CDR3 contains 13 residues. The CDR3 region is CARGTGDTDTQYF. For the CDR3, the DNA is TGTGCCAGAGGGACAGGGGACACAGATACGCAGTATTTT.

This clone has a handful of counts. The chain uses TRBV19 and TRBJ1-1; 8 bases line up with TRBD1. The CDR3 totals 13 residues. Per germline, CDR1 LNHDA and CDR2 SQIVND (reference sequence). The V gene end was trimmed by 6 bases and the J gene end by 10 bases; junction bases not matched to a gene: 10. The CDR3 DNA follows: TGTGCCAGTAGCGCCAAACAGGGGGTCCGAGCTTTCTTT. Amino acid sequence: CASSAKQGVRAFF.

The table lists this clone with a count of one. V and J are TRBV6-1 and TRBJ2-7; D may be TRBD2 (6 bases). In germline, CDR1 is MNHNS, CDR2 SASEGT. V was cut by 7 bases and J by 1 base, with 17 bases left in between. CDR3 size: 15 residues. CDR3 in amino acids: CASNNGLGGSYEQYF. Here the CDR3 DNA reads TGTGCCAGCAATAACGGACTGGGAGGTTCCTACGAGCAGTACTTC.

The V gene is TRBV7-8, the J gene TRBJ2-5; TRBD2 matches 10 bases. J lost 11 bases, V lost 8 bases, and 14 bases had no gene match. The CDR3 sequence is 14 residues long. Germline CDR1 and CDR2: SGHVS and FQNEAQ. The CDR3 sequence: CASGESGRAREQYF. The CDR3 bases are TGTGCCAGCGGGGAAAGCGGGAGGGCCCGGGAGCAGTACTTC.

The CDR3: CASTETGGRSYGYTF. CDR3 nucleotides: TGTGCCAGCACCGAGACAGGGGGCAGGAGCTATGGCTACACCTTC. The V gene is TRBV2, the J gene TRBJ1-2; the match to TRBD1 covers 10 bases. The germline V gene encodes CDR1 SNHLY and CDR2 FYNNEI. After removal of 7 bases from V and 4 bases from J, the junction contained 9 bases not matched to a gene. This CDR3 is 15 amino acids long.

V gene TRBV2 combines with J gene TRBJ1-2; 7 positions agree with TRBD1. Trimming took 7 bases from V and 4 from J; bases not matched to a gene: 9. The CDR3 is 14 amino acids. Germline V CDR1 and CDR2: SNHLY, FYNNEI. The CDR3 here is CASKVERDSYGYTF. Written as DNA, the CDR3 is TGTGCCAGCAAGGTGGAAAGGGACAGCTATGGCTACACCTTC.

The chain recombines TRBV5-1 with TRBJ1-2; 9 nucleotides agree with TRBD1. The CDR3 is 15 amino acids. With 4 bases clipped from V and 2 bases from J, the junction kept 6 bases outside the gene matches. Germline V gene lookup returns CDR1 SGHRS and CDR2 YFSETQ. CDR3 coding DNA: TGCGCCAGCAGCCTCAGGACAGGGGTAAACTATGGCTACACCTTC. Translating gives CASSLRTGVNYGYTF. Drawing the rest from reference TRBV5-1 and TRBJ1-2, the complete variable domain is KAGVTQTPRYLIKTRGQQVTLSCSPISGHRSVSWYQQTPGQGLQFLFEYFSETQRNKGNFPGRFSGRQFSNSRSEMNVSTLELGDSALYLCASSLRTGVNYGYTFGSGTRLTVV.

The V call is TRBV7-3, the J call TRBJ2-1; 12 bases align to TRBD2. V shed 5 bases, J shed 2 bases, and the junction held 1 base outside the gene matches. Germline V gene lookup returns CDR1 SGHTA and CDR2 FQGTGA. CDR3 size: 15 residues. The CDR3 DNA reads TGTGCCAGCAGCCTAGCGGGAGGGGCCTACAATGAGCAGTTCTTC. It translates to CASSLAGGAYNEQFF.

This chain uses TRBV19 with TRBJ1-5; 9 positions agree with TRBD1. CDR3 length equals 14 residues. J lost 6 bases, V lost 10 bases, and 10 bases had no gene match. Germline V gene sequence: CDR1 LNHDA, CDR2 SQIVND (reference sequence). The CDR3 is CATSYTGGRQPQHF. For the CDR3, the DNA is TGTGCCACATCCTATACAGGGGGCCGTCAGCCCCAGCATTTT.

As concerns this clone: A junction boundary mismatches the germline segment, possibly from a read error. The chain carries TRBV5-6 and TRBJ1-3; TRBD1 might be the D (5 bases). The CDR3 runs 12 residues. Per the germline V gene, CDR1 is SGHDT and CDR2 is YYEEEE. CDR3 nucleotides: TGTGCCGCCCCCGGCGAGGGACTGTTTCATCGGTTT. It encodes CAAPGEGLFHRF.

This chain links TRBV2 with TRBJ1-6; perhaps TRBD1 as D (5 bases). Per germline, CDR1 SNHLY and CDR2 FYNNEI. The CDR3 sequence is 13 residues long. The V end was cut by 7 bases, the J end by 9 bases, with 13 bases between. This chain's CDR3 is CASTGRESSPLHF. The CDR3 DNA sequence: TGTGCCAGCACGGGCAGGGAAAGTTCACCCCTCCACTTT.

The rearrangement joins TRBV11-2 to TRBJ2-1; no clear D. Trimming cost V 1 base and J 0 bases, with 7 bases left between them. CDR1 is SGHAT, CDR2 FQNNGV, per germline. The CDR3 totals 15 residues. This CDR3 is CASSLVRDSYNEQFF. The CDR3 bases are TGTGCCAGCAGCTTAGTACGCGACTCCTACAATGAGCAGTTCTTC.

The chain links TRBV29-1 to TRBJ2-7, with 11 bases fitting TRBD2. J gave up 6 bases and V 7 bases, and 17 bases lay outside the gene matches. Germline loops: CDR1 SQVTM, CDR2 ANQGSEA. The CDR3 runs to 16 residues. In nucleotides, the CDR3 is TGCAGCGCCCGACGGACGACTAGCGGGACGTCTAGCGAGCAGTACTTC. As protein: CSARRTTSGTSSEQYF.

The chain uses TRBV30 and TRBJ2-7; weak D call: TRBD2 (5 bases). Between the trimmed V and J ends, which lost 0 bases and 3 bases, there was a span of 12 bases. Germline V gene data show CDR1 as GTSNPN and CDR2 as SVGIG (reference sequence). This CDR3 has 14 residues. CDR3 protein: CAWSVGIASYEQYF. The CDR3 DNA is TGTGCCTGGAGTGTAGGGATAGCGAGCTACGAGCAGTACTTC. Using reference TRBV30 and TRBJ2-7 for the parts outside the CDR3, the full variable domain is SQTIHQWPATLVQPVGSPLSLECTVEGTSNPNLYWYRQAAGRGLQLLFYSVGIGQISSEVPQNLSASRPQDRQFILSSKKLLLSDSGFYLCAWSVGIASYEQYFGPGTRLTVT.

The chain employs TRBV28 and TRBJ2-4; the D gene is possibly TRBD2 (5 bases). Germline V gives CDR1 MDHEN, CDR2 SYDVKM. Trimming cost V 8 bases and J 0 bases, with 20 bases left between them. The CDR3 runs 17 residues. The CDR3 loop is CASEPLLPAGAKNIQYF. The CDR3 nucleotides are TGTGCCAGCGAACCGCTACTCCCGGCGGGAGCCAAAAACATTCAGTACTTC.

The genes are TRBV30 and TRBJ1-2; 9 bases are shared with TRBD1. Trimming took 3 bases from V and 1 from J; bases not matched to a gene: 9. The V gene's germline CDR1 is GTSNPN and CDR2 SVGIG (reference sequence). The CDR3 is 16 amino acids. The CDR3 sequence: CAWSEPGTGFNYGYTF. DNA of the CDR3: TGTGCCTGGAGCGAACCCGGGACAGGGTTTAACTATGGCTACACCTTC.

In its sample, this clone was seen a few times. The chain is built from TRBV21-1 and TRBJ2-1; no DNA check was done on the table's D call, TRBD2. TRBV21-1 is labeled a pseudogene. This CDR3 comprises 17 residues. CDR3 nucleotides: TGTGCCAGCAGCAAAGCACTCCGGGAGGGGACCTACAATGAGCAGTTCTTC. Translation: CASSKALREGTYNEQFF.

Of note for this clone: A read error may produce the germline difference seen at one junction end. V and J are TRBV4-3 and TRBJ2-1; 13 bases line up with TRBD2. The germline V gene encodes CDR1 LGHNA and CDR2 YSLEER. The CDR3 loop spans 17 amino acids. The CDR3 DNA reads as TGCGTCAGCAGCCGGAAGGTACTAGCGGGGGGGCAACATGAGCAGTTCTTC. It encodes CVSSRKVLAGGQHEQFF.

This chain joins TRBV19 and TRBJ2-7, with 7 bases fitting TRBD1. The V gene end was trimmed by 6 bases and the J gene end by 6 bases; junction bases not matched to a gene: 11. Germline CDR1 LNHDA, CDR2 SQIVND (reference sequence). This CDR3 has 14 residues. The CDR3 DNA reads as TGTGCCAGTAGCCGCCCGGACAGGAGTAGCGAGCAGTACTTC. Translation gives CASSRPDRSSEQYF.

The chain recombines TRBV15 with TRBJ2-5, with 7 positions matching TRBD2. The CDR3 has 15 amino acids. The germline gives CDR1 LNHNV, CDR2 YYDKDF (reference sequence). V shed 1 base and J 1 base; nucleotides not matched to a gene: 3. The CDR3 nucleotides read TGTGCCACCAGCAGAGTGGCTAGCGGCCAAGAGACCCAGTACTTC. It codes for CATSRVASGQETQYF.